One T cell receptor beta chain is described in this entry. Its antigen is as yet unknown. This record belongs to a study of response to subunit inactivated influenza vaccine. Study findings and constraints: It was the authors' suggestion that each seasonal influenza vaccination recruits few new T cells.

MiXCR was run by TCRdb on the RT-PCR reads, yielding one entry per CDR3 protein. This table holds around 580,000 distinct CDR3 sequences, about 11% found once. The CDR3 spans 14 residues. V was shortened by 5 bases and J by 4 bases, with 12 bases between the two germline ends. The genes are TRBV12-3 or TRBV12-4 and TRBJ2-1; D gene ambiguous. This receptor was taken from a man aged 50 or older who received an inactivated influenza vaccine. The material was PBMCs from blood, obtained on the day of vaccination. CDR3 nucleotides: TGTGCCAGCAGTCCCCATCGGAGATACAATGAGCAGTTCTTC. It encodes CASSPHRRYNEQFF.